Following are 21 T cell receptor beta chains from one sample sequenced in a study of T cell repertoires in cytomegalovirus infection. Their antigen targets remain unknown. TCRdb reanalysed the reads using MiXCR and keeps one entry per CDR3 protein. The data hold about 150,000 distinct CDR3 sequences, with over 25% observed a single time. Sequencing was performed on CD8+ T cells from cultured PBMCs, taken from culture after CMV antigen stimulation. Receptors originate from a human donor in good health (CMV status not recorded). Some clones in this sample may be carry-over from other donors' samples.

This clonotype has at least ten counts. DNA of the CDR3: TGTGCCACCAGTGATTCGGGCAGGGAAATTGAAGATACGCAGTATTTT. As protein: CATSDSGREIEDTQYF. This chain uses TRBV24-1 with TRBJ2-3; TRBD1 might be the D (5 bases). The CDR3 totals 16 residues. Trimming pared 2 bases from V and 5 bases from J, leaving 16 bases between. CDR1 is KGHDR and CDR2 is SFDVKD in the germline V gene.

The rearrangement uses TRBV4-2 and TRBJ2-7; no firm D call. This CDR3 has 13 residues. Trimming took 3 bases from V and 3 from J, leaving 9 bases between them. The germline V gene has CDR1 LGHNA and CDR2 YNFKEQ. CDR3 in amino acids: CASSQTAHYEQYF. DNA of the CDR3: TGTGCCAGCAGCCAGACGGCCCACTACGAGCAGTACTTC.

This clonotype was observed many times. The chain recombines TRBV5-4 with TRBJ1-2, with no clear D. In germline, CDR1 is SGHNT, CDR2 YYREEE (reference sequence). The CDR3 has 14 amino acids. V dropped 0 bases and J dropped 4 bases, with 10 bases sitting between them. CDR3 region: CASSLDNFVYGYTF. As DNA, the CDR3 is TGTGCCAGCAGCTTGGACAACTTCGTCTATGGCTACACCTTC.

In DNA, the CDR3 is TGCGCCAGCAGCGAAGGGACTAGTAGAGCTCGGGACGAGCAGTACTTC. Its translation: CASSEGTSRARDEQYF. The V call is TRBV5-1, the J call TRBJ2-7; 8 bases match TRBD2. With V trimmed by 4 bases and J by 5 bases, 14 bases remained unmatched. The length of the CDR3 is 16 residues. Per the germline V gene, CDR1 is SGHRS and CDR2 is YFSETQ.

The chain is built from TRBV5-4 and TRBJ2-7; maybe TRBD2 (6 bases). Trimming left V 3 bases short and J 4 bases short, with 20 bases between. The CDR3 length is 16 residues. Germline loops: CDR1 SGHNT, CDR2 YYREEE (reference sequence). The CDR3 region has the DNA TGTGCCAGCAGCTCAGAATCGGGACTCTCGCTTTACGAGCAGTACTTC. It yields the protein CASSSESGLSLYEQYF.

Worth noting for this clonotype: An end of the junction differs from the germline gene, which may be a read error. The gene calls are TRBV4-1 and TRBJ2-3; D is uncertain. The CDR3 totals 14 residues. The germline V gene encodes CDR1 MGHRA and CDR2 YSYEKL. The CDR3 region is CASSQESSSTSQYF. The CDR3 DNA is TGTGCCAGCAGCCAAGAATCCAGCTCCACATCGCAGTATTTT.

This clonotype was detected only a few times. The rearrangement joins TRBV13 to TRBJ1-4, with 7 bases fitting TRBD1. Germline lookup yields CDR1 PRHDT and CDR2 FYEKMQ (reference sequence). The CDR3 spans 16 residues. Trimming removed 5 bases from V and 7 bases from J; junction bases left unmatched: 13. Written as DNA, the CDR3 is TGTGCCAGCAGCCCGAAAACAGGGGTGGGTCGTGAAAAACTGTTTTTT. Its translation is CASSPKTGVGREKLFF.

The gene calls are TRBV7-9 and TRBJ2-7; 7 bases match TRBD2. Germline CDR1 reads SEHNR; CDR2 reads FQNEAQ (reference sequence). J lost 5 bases, V lost 5 bases, and 6 bases had no gene match. The CDR3 loop spans 13 amino acids. CDR3 sequence reads: CASSTDGRNEQYF. CDR3 bases: TGTGCCAGCAGCACGGACGGGAGGAACGAGCAGTACTTC. Supplemented by reference TRBV7-9 and TRBJ2-7, the full variable domain reads DTGVSQNPRHKITKRGQNVTFRCDPISEHNRLYWYRQTLGQGPEFLTYFQNEAQLEKSRLLSDRFSAERPKGSFSTLEIQRTEQGDSAMYLCASSTDGRNEQYFGPGTRLTVT.

The chain couples TRBV19 to TRBJ1-3; possibly TRBD1 for D (5 bases). Trimming took 4 bases from V and 0 from J, leaving 10 bases between them. This CDR3 spans 15 amino acids. Germline-derived CDR1 and CDR2 are LNHDA and SQIVND (reference sequence). CDR3 sequence reads: CASSKRTPSGNTIYF. The CDR3 DNA follows: TGTGCCAGTAGTAAACGGACACCCTCTGGAAACACCATATATTTT.

This clonotype was seen many times. The chain links TRBV7-3 to TRBJ2-3; D uncertain. This CDR3 region has 13 residues. The V end was cut by 8 bases, the J end by 3 bases, with 12 bases between. The V gene's germline CDR1 is SGHTA and CDR2 FQGTGA. For the CDR3, the DNA is TGTGCCAGCTCTGGGCCTGGGACAGATACGCAGTATTTT. Its translation is CASSGPGTDTQYF.

There are a few counts of this clonotype. The rearrangement links TRBV7-9 to TRBJ2-1; possibly TRBD1 for D (6 bases). Looked up from germline, CDR1 is SEHNR and CDR2 is FQNEAQ (reference sequence). This CDR3 has 14 amino acids. The V gene lost 8 bases and the J gene lost 8 bases, with 19 bases spanning the gap. CDR3 sequence: CASVSVAGVDEQFF. The CDR3 DNA reads TGTGCCAGCGTATCAGTAGCAGGGGTTGATGAGCAGTTCTTC.

This clonotype was observed many times. J is TRBJ2-7 and V is TRBV4-1, with D possibly called TRBD1 or TRBD2 (5 bases each). Germline V gene sequence: CDR1 MGHRA, CDR2 YSYEKL. V lost 0 bases and J lost 2, with 14 bases in between. The CDR3 runs 16 residues. The CDR3 DNA is TGCGCCAGCAGCCAAGAAGTGGGACCCATGACCTACGAGCAGTACTTC. Residues: CASSQEVGPMTYEQYF.

This clonotype came up many times. The chain uses TRBV2 and TRBJ1-1; tentatively, D is TRBD1 (6 bases). Germline CDR1 reads SNHLY; CDR2 reads FYNNEI. This CDR3 is 16 amino acids long. V lost 4 bases, J lost 0 bases, and 15 bases lay in between. The CDR3 here is CASSAAGHGLNTEAFF. DNA for the CDR3: TGTGCCAGCAGTGCAGCGGGACACGGGTTGAACACTGAAGCTTTCTTT.

This clonotype was seen a handful of times. This chain links TRBV2 with TRBJ2-7; D remains unclear. Trimming removed 3 bases from V and 5 bases from J, with 20 bases in between. This CDR3 contains 16 residues. Germline V gives CDR1 SNHLY, CDR2 FYNNEI. CDR3 DNA sequence: TGTGCCAGCAGTGAGGGCTCTTCAATTGTATTCAACGAGCAGTACTTC. It translates to CASSEGSSIVFNEQYF.

The chain has TRBV2 and TRBJ2-2, with TRBD2 identical over 7 bases. Germline V gene lookup returns CDR1 SNHLY and CDR2 FYNNEI. The trim removed 9 bases at V and 3 bases at J, leaving 4 bases unmatched. This CDR3 has 13 amino acids. The CDR3: CARGGPDTGELFF. The CDR3 DNA is TGTGCCAGGGGAGGGCCCGACACCGGGGAGCTGTTTTTT.

V gene TRBV27 combines with J gene TRBJ1-1; TRBD1 matches at 8 bases. CDR3 length: 14 residues. From germline, CDR1 is MNHEY and CDR2 SMNVEV (reference sequence). After removal of 6 bases from V and 6 bases from J, the junction contained 9 bases not matched to a gene. CDR3 DNA: TGTGCCAGCAGGAGGACAGGGTCCGGCCCTGAAGCTTTCTTT. This sequence encodes CASRRTGSGPEAFF.

This clonotype was counted at least ten times. The J gene is TRBJ2-3, the V gene TRBV4-1, with a possible D match to TRBD1 (5 bases). This CDR3 region has 16 residues. Germline V gives CDR1 MGHRA, CDR2 YSYEKL. Trimming stripped 3 bases from V and 2 bases from J, with 15 bases between. The CDR3 reads CASSQDWTLLTDTQYF. The CDR3, as DNA: TGCGCCAGCAGCCAGGATTGGACACTACTCACAGATACGCAGTATTTT.

CDR3: CATSAENEQFF. The CDR3 bases are TGTGCCACCAGCGCTGAGAATGAGCAGTTCTTC. The rearrangement joins TRBV24-1 to TRBJ2-1; no reliable D call. CDR3 length: 11 amino acids. The germline V and J ends were trimmed by 7 bases and 7 bases, with 7 bases remaining between them. The germline V gene has CDR1 KGHDR and CDR2 SFDVKD.

This clonotype was seen just once. The J gene is TRBJ2-2, the V gene TRBV6-6, with D perhaps matching TRBD2 (6 bases). The CDR3 is 15 residues long. Germline lookup yields CDR1 MNHNY and CDR2 SVGAGI (reference sequence). Trimming shortened V by 0 bases and J by 2 bases, and 7 bases separated the two germline ends. CDR3 nucleotide sequence: TGTGCCAGCAGTTACTCTGCGGGAAACACCGGGGAGCTGTTTTTT. Residues: CASSYSAGNTGELFF.

The DNA of the CDR3 is TGTGCCACCAGTGGTAGCGGGGGGAATGAGCAGTTCTTC. Translation: CATSGSGGNEQFF. This sequence joins TRBV24-1 and TRBJ2-1, with TRBD2 matching 10 bases. After removal of 5 bases from V and 7 bases from J, the junction contained 1 base not matched to a gene. The germline gives CDR1 KGHDR, CDR2 SFDVKD. The CDR3 covers 13 residues.

The rearrangement uses TRBV9 and TRBJ1-3, with D tentatively TRBD1 (6 bases). CDR3 length: 14 amino acids. V lost 3 bases to trimming and J lost 3 bases, with 10 bases between them. The germline V gene encodes CDR1 SGDLS and CDR2 YYNGEE. The CDR3 spells CASSATGLGNTIYF. The CDR3 DNA is TGTGCCAGCAGCGCTACAGGGCTTGGAAACACCATATATTTT.